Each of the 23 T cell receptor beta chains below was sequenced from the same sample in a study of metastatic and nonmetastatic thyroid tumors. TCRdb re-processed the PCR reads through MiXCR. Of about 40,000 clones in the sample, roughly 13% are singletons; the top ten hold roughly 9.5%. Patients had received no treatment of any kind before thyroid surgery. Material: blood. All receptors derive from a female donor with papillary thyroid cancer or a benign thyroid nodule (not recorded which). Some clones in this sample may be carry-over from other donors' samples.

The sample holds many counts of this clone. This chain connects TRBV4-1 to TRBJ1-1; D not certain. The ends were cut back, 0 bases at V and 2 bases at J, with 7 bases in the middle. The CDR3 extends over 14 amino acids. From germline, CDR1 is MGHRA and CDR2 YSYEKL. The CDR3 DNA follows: TGCGCCAGCAGCCAAGAATTAGTCAACACTGAAGCTTTCTTT. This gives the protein CASSQELVNTEAFF.

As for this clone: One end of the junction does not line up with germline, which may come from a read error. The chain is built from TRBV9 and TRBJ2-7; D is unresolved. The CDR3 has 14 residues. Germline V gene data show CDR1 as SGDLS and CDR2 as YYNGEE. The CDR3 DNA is TGTGCCAGCAGCGAACAGCCGGGTCACCGAGAGCAGTACTTT. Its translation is CASSEQPGHREQYF.

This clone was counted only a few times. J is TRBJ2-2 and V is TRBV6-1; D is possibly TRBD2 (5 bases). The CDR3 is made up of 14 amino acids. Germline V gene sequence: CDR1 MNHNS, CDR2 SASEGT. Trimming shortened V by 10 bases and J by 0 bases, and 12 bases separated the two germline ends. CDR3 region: CAIKSSPNTGELFF. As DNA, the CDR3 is TGTGCCATCAAGTCTAGCCCGAACACCGGGGAGCTGTTTTTT.

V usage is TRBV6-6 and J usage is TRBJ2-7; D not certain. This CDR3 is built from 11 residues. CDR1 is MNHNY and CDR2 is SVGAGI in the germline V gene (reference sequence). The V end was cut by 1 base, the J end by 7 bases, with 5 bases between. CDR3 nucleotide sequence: TGTGCCAGCAGTTACTTGCGAGAGCAGTACTTC. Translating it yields CASSYLREQYF.

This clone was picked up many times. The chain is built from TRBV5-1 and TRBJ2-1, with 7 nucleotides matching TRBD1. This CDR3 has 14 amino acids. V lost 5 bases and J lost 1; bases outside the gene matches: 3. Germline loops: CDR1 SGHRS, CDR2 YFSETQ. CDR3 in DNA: TGCGCCAGCAGGGGACAGCTATCCTACAATGAGCAGTTCTTC. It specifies CASRGQLSYNEQFF. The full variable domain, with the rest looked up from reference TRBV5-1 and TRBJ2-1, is KAGVTQTPRYLIKTRGQQVTLSCSPISGHRSVSWYQQTPGQGLQFLFEYFSETQRNKGNFPGRFSGRQFSNSRSEMNVSTLELGDSALYLCASRGQLSYNEQFFGPGTRLTVL.

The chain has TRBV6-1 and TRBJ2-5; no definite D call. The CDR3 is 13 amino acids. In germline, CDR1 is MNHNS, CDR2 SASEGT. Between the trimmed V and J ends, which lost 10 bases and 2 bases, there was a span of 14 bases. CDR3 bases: TGTGCCACGACCCCCGCTGGACAAGAGACCCAGTACTTC. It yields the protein CATTPAGQETQYF.

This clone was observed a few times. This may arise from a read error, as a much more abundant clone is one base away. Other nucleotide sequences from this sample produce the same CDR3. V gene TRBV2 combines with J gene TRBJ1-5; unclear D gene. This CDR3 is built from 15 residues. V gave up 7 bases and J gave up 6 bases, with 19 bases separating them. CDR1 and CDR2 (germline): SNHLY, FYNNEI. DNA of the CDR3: TGTGCCAGCAACCTAGTCGGTGGGAAGTCTCAGCCCCAGCATTTT. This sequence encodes CASNLVGGKSQPQHF.

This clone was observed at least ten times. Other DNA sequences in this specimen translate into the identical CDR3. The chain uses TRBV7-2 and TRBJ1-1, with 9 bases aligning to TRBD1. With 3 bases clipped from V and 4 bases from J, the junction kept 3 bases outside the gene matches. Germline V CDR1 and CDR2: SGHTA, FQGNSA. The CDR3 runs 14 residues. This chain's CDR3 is CASSFDRGSTEAFF. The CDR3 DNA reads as TGTGCCAGCAGCTTCGACAGGGGGAGCACTGAAGCTTTCTTT.

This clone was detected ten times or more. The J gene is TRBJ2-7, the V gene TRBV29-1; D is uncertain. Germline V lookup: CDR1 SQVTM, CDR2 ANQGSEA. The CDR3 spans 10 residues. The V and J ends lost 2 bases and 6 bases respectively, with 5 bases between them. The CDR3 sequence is CSVETPEQYF. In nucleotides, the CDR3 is TGCAGCGTTGAAACCCCCGAGCAGTACTTC.

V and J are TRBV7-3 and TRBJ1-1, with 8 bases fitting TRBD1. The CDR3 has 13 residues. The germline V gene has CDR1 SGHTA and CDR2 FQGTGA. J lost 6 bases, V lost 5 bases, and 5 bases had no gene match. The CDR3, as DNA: TGTGCCAGCAGCCCCGACAGGGGTGCTGAAGCTTTCTTT. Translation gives CASSPDRGAEAFF.

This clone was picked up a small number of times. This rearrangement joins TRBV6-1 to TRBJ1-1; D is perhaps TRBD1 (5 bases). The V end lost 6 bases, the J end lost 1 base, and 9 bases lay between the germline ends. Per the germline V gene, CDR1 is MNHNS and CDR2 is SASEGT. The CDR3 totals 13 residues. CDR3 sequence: CASRGTGNTEAFF. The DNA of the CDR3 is TGTGCCAGCAGGGGGACGGGGAACACTGAAGCTTTCTTT.

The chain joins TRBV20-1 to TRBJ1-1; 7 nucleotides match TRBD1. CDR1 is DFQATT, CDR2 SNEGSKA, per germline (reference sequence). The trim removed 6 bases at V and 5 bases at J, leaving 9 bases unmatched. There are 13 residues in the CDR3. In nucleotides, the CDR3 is TGCAGTGCCCCAAGACAGGGTGGGACTGAAGCTTTCTTT. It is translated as CSAPRQGGTEAFF.

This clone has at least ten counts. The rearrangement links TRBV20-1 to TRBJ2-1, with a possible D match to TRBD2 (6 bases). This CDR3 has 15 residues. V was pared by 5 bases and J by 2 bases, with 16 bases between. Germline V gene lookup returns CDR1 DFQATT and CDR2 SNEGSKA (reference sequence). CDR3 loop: CSAFHSGSPYNEQFF. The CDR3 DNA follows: TGCAGTGCTTTTCATAGCGGAAGCCCCTACAATGAGCAGTTCTTC.

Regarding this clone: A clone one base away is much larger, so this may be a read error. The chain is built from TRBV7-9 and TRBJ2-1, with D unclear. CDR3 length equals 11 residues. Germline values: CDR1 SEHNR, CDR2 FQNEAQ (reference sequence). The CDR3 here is CASTSSNERFF. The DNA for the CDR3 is TGTGCCAGCACTTCTTCAAATGAGCGGTTCTTC.

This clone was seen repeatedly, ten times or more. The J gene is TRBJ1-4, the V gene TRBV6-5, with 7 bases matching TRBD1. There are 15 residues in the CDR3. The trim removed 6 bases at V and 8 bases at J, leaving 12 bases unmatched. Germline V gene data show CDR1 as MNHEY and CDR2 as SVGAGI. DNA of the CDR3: TGTGCCAGCAGGTTATCGACAGGGCTCGAGGAAAAACTGTTTTTT. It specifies CASRLSTGLEEKLFF.

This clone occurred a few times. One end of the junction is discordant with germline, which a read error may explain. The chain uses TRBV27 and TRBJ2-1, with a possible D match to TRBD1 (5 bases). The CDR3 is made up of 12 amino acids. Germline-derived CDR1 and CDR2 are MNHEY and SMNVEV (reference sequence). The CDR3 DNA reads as TGTGCCAGCGGGGCGGCGTACAATGAGCAGTCCTTC. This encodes CASGAAYNEQSF.

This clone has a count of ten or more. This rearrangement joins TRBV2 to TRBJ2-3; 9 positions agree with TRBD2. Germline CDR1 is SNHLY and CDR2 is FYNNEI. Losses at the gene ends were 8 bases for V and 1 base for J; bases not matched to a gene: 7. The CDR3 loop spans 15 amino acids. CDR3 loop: CASVLTSGGTDTQYF. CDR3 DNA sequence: TGTGCCAGCGTACTGACTAGCGGAGGCACAGATACGCAGTATTTT.

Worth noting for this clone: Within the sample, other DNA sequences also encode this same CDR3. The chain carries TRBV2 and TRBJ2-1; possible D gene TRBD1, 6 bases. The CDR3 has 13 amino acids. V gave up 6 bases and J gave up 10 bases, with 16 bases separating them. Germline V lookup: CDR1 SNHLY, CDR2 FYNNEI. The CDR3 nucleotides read TGTGCCAGCAGAGGGGGTCTAAGGGGCGAGCAGTTCTTC. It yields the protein CASRGGLRGEQFF.

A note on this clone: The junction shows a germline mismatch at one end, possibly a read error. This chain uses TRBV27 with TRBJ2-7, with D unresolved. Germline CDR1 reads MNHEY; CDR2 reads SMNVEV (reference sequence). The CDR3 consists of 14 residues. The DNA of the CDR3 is TGTGCCAGCAGCCTCTCCGGCGGTAGCTACGAGCAGCACTTC. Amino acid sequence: CASSLSGGSYEQHF.

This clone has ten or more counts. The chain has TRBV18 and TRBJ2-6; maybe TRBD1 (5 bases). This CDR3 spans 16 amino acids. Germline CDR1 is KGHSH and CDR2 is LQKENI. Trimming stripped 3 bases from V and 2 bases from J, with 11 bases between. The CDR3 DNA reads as TGTGCCAGCTCACCTGCAGGGTTCGCTGGGGCCAACGTCCTGACTTTC. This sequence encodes CASSPAGFAGANVLTF.

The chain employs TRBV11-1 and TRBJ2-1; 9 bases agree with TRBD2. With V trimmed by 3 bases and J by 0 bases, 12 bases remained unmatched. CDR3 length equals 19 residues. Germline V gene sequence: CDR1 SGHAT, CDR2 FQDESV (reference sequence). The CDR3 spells CASSFRASGELSSYNEQFF. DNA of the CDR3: TGTGCCAGCAGCTTTAGGGCTAGCGGGGAATTGAGCTCCTACAATGAGCAGTTCTTC.

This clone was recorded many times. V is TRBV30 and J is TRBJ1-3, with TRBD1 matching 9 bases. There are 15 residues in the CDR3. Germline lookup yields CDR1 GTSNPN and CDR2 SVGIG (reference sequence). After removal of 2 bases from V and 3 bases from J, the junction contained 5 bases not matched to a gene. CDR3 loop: CAWSRTGADGNTIYF. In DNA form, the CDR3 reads TGTGCCTGGAGTCGGACAGGGGCAGATGGAAACACCATATATTTT.

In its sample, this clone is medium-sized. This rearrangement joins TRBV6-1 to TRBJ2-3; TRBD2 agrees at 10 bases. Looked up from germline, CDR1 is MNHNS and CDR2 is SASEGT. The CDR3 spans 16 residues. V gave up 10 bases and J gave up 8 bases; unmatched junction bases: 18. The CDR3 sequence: CATSQGLAGVIRTQYF. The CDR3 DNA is TGTGCCACATCCCAGGGGCTAGCGGGAGTTATCCGTACGCAGTATTTT.